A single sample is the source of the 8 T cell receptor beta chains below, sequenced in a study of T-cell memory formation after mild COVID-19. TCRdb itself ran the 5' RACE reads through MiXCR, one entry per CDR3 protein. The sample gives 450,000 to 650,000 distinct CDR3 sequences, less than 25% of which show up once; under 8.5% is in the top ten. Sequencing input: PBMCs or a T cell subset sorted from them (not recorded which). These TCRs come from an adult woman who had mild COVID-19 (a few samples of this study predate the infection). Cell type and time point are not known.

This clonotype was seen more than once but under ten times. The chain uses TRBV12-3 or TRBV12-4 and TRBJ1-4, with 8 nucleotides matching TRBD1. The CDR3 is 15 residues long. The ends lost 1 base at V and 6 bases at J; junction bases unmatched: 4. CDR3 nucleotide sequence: TGTGCCAGCAGTTTAGAAGGGACAGGAGATGAAAAACTGTTTTTT. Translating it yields CASSLEGTGDEKLFF.

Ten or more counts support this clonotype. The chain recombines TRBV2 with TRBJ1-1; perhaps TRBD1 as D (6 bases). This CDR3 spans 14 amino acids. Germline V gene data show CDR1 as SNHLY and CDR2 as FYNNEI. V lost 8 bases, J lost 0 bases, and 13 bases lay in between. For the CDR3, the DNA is TGTGCCAGCTCACTCGGGACACTGAACACTGAAGCTTTCTTT. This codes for CASSLGTLNTEAFF.

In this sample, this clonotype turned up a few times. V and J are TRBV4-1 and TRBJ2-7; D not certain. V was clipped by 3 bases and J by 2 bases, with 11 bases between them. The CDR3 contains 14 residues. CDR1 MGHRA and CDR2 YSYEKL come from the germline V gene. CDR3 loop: CASSQTDTTYEQYF. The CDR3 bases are TGCGCCAGCAGCCAGACTGACACGACCTACGAGCAGTACTTC.

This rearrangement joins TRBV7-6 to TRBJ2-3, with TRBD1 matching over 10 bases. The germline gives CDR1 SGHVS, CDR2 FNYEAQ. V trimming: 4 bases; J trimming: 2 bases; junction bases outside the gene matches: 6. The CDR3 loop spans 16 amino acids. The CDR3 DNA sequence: TGTGCCAGCAGCTCCTGGACAGGGGGACACACAGATACGCAGTATTTT. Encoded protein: CASSSWTGGHTDTQYF.

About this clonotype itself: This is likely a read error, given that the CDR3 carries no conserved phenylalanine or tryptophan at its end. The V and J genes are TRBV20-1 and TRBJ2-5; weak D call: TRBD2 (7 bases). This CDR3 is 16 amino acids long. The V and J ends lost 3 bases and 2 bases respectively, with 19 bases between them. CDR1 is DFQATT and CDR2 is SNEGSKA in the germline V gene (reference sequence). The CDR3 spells CSASNRGARGQETQYS. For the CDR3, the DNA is TGCAGTGCTAGCAATCGGGGGGCTCGAGGGCAAGAGACCCAGTACTCC.

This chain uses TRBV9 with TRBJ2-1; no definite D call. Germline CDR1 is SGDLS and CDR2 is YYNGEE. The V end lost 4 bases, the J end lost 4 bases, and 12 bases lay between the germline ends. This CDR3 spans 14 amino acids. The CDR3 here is CASSPSFRYNEQFF. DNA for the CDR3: TGTGCCAGCAGCCCGTCTTTTAGGTACAATGAGCAGTTCTTC.

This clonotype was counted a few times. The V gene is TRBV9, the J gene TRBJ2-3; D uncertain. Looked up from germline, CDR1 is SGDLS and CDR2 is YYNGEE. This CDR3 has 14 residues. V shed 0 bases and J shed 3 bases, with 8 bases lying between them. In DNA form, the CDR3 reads TGTGCCAGCAGCGTAGACTTTTCGACAGATACGCAGTATTTT. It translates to CASSVDFSTDTQYF.

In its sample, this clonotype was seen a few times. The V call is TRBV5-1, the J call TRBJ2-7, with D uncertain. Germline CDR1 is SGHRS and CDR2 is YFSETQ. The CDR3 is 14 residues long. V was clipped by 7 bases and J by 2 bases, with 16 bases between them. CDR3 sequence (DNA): TGCGCCAGCGCCGGCGAGAGAGGCACCTACGAGCAGTACTTC. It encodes CASAGERGTYEQYF.